Sequencing of this TCR beta chain was carried out in a study of cytomegalovirus exposure and HLA in healthy donors. Findings and limits, study-wide: The CMV antigen specificity of three CMV-associated chains was confirmed through in vitro analysis.

PCR was performed using 60 Vbeta and 13 Jbeta primers. Using immunoSEQ multiplex PCR, the repertoire was profiled, and TCRdb retains in-frame clones only, with some absent. The sample holds 150,000 to 200,000 clones; 87% are singletons and the top ten take about 1%. About this clone itself: Its antigen remains unidentified.

This TCR came from a boy aged 2 to 10 in good health and CMV-seronegative. Material for sequencing was PBMCs.

The CDR3 protein is CASGQDPTDTQYF. Written as DNA, the CDR3 is TGTGCCAGCGGACAGGACCCCACAGATACGCAGTATTTT. This chain links TRBV27 with TRBJ2-3; 7 nucleotides match TRBD1. Per the germline V gene, CDR1 is MNHEY and CDR2 is SMNVEV (reference sequence). V was clipped by 8 bases and J by 2 bases; unmatched bases: 4. The CDR3 is 13 residues long.